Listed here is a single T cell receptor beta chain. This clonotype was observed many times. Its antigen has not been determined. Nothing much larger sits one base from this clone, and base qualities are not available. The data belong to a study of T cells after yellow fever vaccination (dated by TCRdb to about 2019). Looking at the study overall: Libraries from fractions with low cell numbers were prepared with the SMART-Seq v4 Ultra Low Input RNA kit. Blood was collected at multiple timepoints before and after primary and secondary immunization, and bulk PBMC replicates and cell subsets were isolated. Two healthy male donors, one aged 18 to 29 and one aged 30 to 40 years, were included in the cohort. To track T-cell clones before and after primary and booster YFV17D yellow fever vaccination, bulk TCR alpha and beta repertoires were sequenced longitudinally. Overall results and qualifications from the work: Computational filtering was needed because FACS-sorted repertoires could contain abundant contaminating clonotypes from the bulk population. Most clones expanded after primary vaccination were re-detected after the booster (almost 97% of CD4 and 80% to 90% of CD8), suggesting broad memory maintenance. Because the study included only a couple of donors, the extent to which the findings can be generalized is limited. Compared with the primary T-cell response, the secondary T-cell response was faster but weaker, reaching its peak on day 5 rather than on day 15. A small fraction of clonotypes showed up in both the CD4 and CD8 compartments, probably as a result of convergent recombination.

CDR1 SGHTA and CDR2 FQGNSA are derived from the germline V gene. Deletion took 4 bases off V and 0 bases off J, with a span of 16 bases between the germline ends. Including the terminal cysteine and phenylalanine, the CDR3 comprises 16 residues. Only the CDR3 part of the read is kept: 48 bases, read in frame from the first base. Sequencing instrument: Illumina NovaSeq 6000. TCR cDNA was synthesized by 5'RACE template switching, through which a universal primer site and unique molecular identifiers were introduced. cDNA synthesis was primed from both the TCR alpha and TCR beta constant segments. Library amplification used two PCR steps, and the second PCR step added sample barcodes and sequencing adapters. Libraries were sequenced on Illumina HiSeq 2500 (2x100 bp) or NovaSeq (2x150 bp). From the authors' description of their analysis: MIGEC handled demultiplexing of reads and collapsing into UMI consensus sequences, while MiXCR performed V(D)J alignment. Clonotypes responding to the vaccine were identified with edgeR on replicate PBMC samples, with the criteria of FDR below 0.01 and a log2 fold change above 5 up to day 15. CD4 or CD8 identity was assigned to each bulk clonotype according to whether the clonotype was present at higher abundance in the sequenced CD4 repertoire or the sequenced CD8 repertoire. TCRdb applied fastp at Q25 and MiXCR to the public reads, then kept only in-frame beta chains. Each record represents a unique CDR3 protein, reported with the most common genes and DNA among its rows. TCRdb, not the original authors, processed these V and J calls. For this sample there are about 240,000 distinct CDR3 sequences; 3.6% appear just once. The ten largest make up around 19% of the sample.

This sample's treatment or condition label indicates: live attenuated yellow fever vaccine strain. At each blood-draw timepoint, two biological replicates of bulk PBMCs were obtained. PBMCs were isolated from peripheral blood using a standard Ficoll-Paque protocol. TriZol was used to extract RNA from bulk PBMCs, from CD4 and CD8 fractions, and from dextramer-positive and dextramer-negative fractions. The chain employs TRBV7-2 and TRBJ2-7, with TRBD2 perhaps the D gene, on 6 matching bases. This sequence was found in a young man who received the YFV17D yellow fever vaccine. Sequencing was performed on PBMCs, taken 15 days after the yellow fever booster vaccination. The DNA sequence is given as TGTGCCAGCAGCTACCTTCCGGGACTGCCCTCCTACGAGCAGTACTTC. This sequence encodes CASSYLPGLPSYEQYF.